The rows below give T cell receptor beta chains drawn from one sample of a study of cytomegalovirus exposure and HLA in healthy donors. Clones were sequenced by immunoSEQ multiplex PCR, and TCRdb holds only the in-frame ones, with some missing. The sample has more than 90,000 clones, about 70% seen once; the top ten hold 1.5% to 2%. The specimen was PBMCs. The receptors were gathered from a woman aged 40 to 49 in good health and CMV-seronegative. Each CDR3 is given with its conserved first and last residue. The D gene is left open where the match is weak. Some rows have no size entry. The others give once, few or many, or a class for an expanded clone.

TRBJ2-7 | TRBD1 | . | TRBV19 | CASSLKGAHYEQYF | TGTGCCAGTAGTCTCAAGGGGGCGCATTACGAGCAGTACTTC
TRBJ2-7 | TRBD2 | . | TRBV7-8 | CASSLPGLAGGRLYEQYF | TGTGCCAGCAGCTTACCGGGACTAGCGGGAGGCCGTCTCTACGAGCAGTACTTC
TRBJ2-4 | . | . | TRBV4-3 | CASSQDHSPENIQYF | TGCGCCAGCAGCCAAGACCACTCCCCGGAAAACATTCAGTACTTC
TRBJ1-2 | . | few | TRBV25-1 | CASSDRTAQGLYGYTF | TGTGCCAGCAGTGATCGTACAGCCCAGGGCCTATATGGCTACACCTTC
TRBJ2-7 | TRBD1 | few | TRBV19 | CASSIGTGPYEQYF | TGTGCCAGTAGTATTGGGACAGGGCCCTACGAGCAGTACTTC
TRBJ2-7 | TRBD1 | . | TRBV7-9 | CASSSRDRDGEQYF | TGTGCCAGCAGCTCAAGGGACAGGGACGGCGAGCAGTACTTC
TRBJ2-7 | . | . | TRBV7-9 | CASSPYRDAYEQYF | TGTGCCAGCAGCCCCTACAGGGATGCGTACGAGCAGTACTTC
TRBJ2-5 | TRBD2 | . | TRBV6-6 | CASRGGTSGGETQYF | TGTGCCAGCAGGGGCGGGACTAGCGGGGGAGAGACCCAGTACTTC
TRBJ2-2 | TRBD1 | once | TRBV10-3 | CAISMGQDTGELFF | TGTGCCATCAGTATGGGACAGGACACCGGGGAGCTGTTTTTT
TRBJ1-2 | . | . | TRBV5-1 | CASSLVGVKGYTF | TGCGCCAGCAGCTTGGTAGGGGTGAAAGGCTACACCTTC
TRBJ1-1 | . | . | TRBV5-1 | CASSPAQGPEAFF | TGCGCCAGCAGCCCGGCTCAGGGCCCTGAAGCTTTCTTT
TRBJ2-7 | TRBD2 | . | TRBV27 | CASSLKLAGGYEQYF | TGTGCCAGCAGTTTAAAACTAGCGGGAGGTTACGAGCAGTACTTC
TRBJ1-1 | TRBD1 | . | TRBV11-2 | CASSLRQGLEAFF | TGTGCCAGCAGCCTCCGACAGGGCCTTGAAGCTTTCTTT
TRBJ2-1 | . | few | TRBV7-3 | CASSGSGSYNEQFF | TGTGCCAGCAGCGGATCGGGGAGCTACAATGAGCAGTTCTTC
TRBJ1-6 | . | few | TRBV7-9 | CASSLDTGFLGLNNSPLHF | TGTGCCAGCAGCTTAGACACAGGGTTTCTGGGGTTGAATAATTCACCCCTCCACTTT
TRBJ2-7 | TRBD1 | . | TRBV30 | CAWRGGGGQGIYEQYF | TGTGCCTGGAGGGGGGGCGGGGGACAGGGGATCTACGAGCAGTACTTC
TRBJ2-1 | TRBD2 | . | TRBV29-1 | CSVGLAGPREQFF | TGCAGCGTCGGACTAGCGGGCCCCCGTGAGCAGTTCTTC
TRBJ1-1 | TRBD1 | . | TRBV6-5 | CASSYSQGEVFF | TGTGCCAGCAGTTACTCACAGGGGGAGGTTTTCTTT
TRBJ2-2 | . | few | TRBV9 | CASSARGSGELFF | TGTGCCAGCAGCGCCCGGGGTTCCGGGGAGCTGTTTTTT
TRBJ2-5 | TRBD1 | . | TRBV10-3 | CAISEREGTGGETQYF | TGTGCCATCAGTGAGCGCGAAGGGACAGGGGGGGAGACCCAGTACTTC
TRBJ2-1 | TRBD2 | . | TRBV10-3 | CAISESRGAGDEQFF | TGTGCCATCAGTGAGTCGCGGGGGGCGGGGGATGAGCAGTTCTTC
TRBJ2-3 | TRBD2 | few | TRBV7-3 | CASSWTSGGTDTQYF | TGTGCCAGCAGCTGGACTAGCGGGGGCACAGATACGCAGTATTTT
TRBJ2-3 | . | . | TRBV2 | CANRQDSQALPDTQYF | TGTGCCAACCGACAGGACAGCCAGGCCCTACCAGATACGCAGTATTTT
TRBJ2-3 | . | . | TRBV5-1 | CASSGHPDTQYF | TGCGCCAGCAGTGGGCACCCAGATACGCAGTATTTT
TRBJ1-6 | . | . | TRBV6-1 | CASSVGPSSSPLHF | TGTGCCAGCAGTGTCGGGCCTAGCAGCTCACCCCTCCACTTT
TRBJ2-2 | . | few | TRBV9 | CASSVGTVNTGELFF | TGTGCCAGCAGCGTAGGAACAGTTAACACCGGGGAGCTGTTTTTT
TRBJ2-3 | . | . | TRBV7-3 | CASSLYSGGPDTQYF | TGTGCCAGCAGCTTATATTCCGGAGGGCCAGATACGCAGTATTTT
TRBJ2-1 | . | . | TRBV28 | CASSFLASMSEQFF | TGTGCCAGCAGTTTCTTAGCGTCTATGTCTGAGCAGTTCTTC
TRBJ2-7 | . | . | TRBV10-3 | CATGTFQDEQYF | TGTGCCACCGGGACTTTTCAAGACGAGCAGTACTTC
TRBJ1-5 | . | . | TRBV14 | CASSGRQDYSNQPQHF | TGTGCCAGCAGCGGAAGACAAGATTATAGCAATCAGCCCCAGCATTTT
TRBJ1-5 | . | . | TRBV7-2 | CASSQRSGWDSNQPQHF | TGTGCCAGCAGCCAGCGTTCGGGGTGGGATAGCAATCAGCCCCAGCATTTT
TRBJ2-1 | . | . | TRBV9 | CASSVSSHTGEQFF | TGTGCCAGCAGCGTATCCTCCCACACGGGTGAGCAGTTCTTC
TRBJ2-3 | . | . | TRBV30 | CAWIPSRGNTQYF | TGTGCCTGGATTCCGTCCAGGGGAAATACGCAGTATTTT
TRBJ2-3 | TRBD2 | . | TRBV6-5 | CASSRLAGVGDTQYF | TGTGCCAGCAGTCGACTAGCGGGAGTGGGAGATACGCAGTATTTT
TRBJ1-1 | . | . | TRBV27 | CASRGDSNAEAFF | TGTGCCAGCAGAGGAGACTCAAACGCTGAAGCTTTCTTT
TRBJ2-5 | . | . | TRBV5-4 | CASSPPSGGVGETQYF | TGTGCCAGCAGCCCCCCCAGCGGCGGGGTGGGAGAGACCCAGTACTTC
TRBJ2-3 | TRBD2 | . | TRBV7-2 | CASSLAGGIDTQYF | TGTGCCAGCAGCTTAGCGGGGGGGATAGATACGCAGTATTTT
TRBJ1-2 | . | . | TRBV2 | CASSEEGRGHYTF | TGTGCCAGCAGCGAAGAGGGACGGGGACACTACACCTTC
TRBJ2-2 | . | . | TRBV13 | CASSQPGAGELFF | TGTGCCAGCAGCCAACCCGGGGCCGGGGAGCTGTTTTTT
TRBJ1-4 | TRBD1 | . | TRBV6-1 | CASSFDRALNEKLFF | TGTGCCAGCAGTTTTGACAGGGCCCTTAATGAAAAACTGTTTTTT
TRBJ2-2 | TRBD1 | . | TRBV6-5 | CASSSQGANGELFF | TGTGCCAGCAGTTCCCAGGGGGCTAACGGGGAGCTGTTTTTT